The present TCR beta chain was sequenced within a study of blood T cell repertoires in COVID-19. V shed 5 bases and J shed 5 bases, with 15 bases lying between them. Germline V gene lookup returns CDR1 SGHTA and CDR2 FQGNSA. The CDR3 has 14 residues. Generated by immunoSEQ multiplex PCR, the TCRdb table keeps only in-frame clones and is missing some. The sample contains about 130,000 clones, just over 85% of which appear only once. Enrollees, about 18 to 90 years old, lived in fewer than 25 US areas. V gene TRBV7-2 combines with J gene TRBJ1-2; D is unresolved. Sequenced input: PBMCs or T cells enriched from blood (not recorded which). The sequence was obtained from a man aged 50-59 years who had recovered from COVID-19. CDR3 region: CASSPLENRYGYTF. In nucleotides, the CDR3 is TGTGCCAGCAGCCCATTAGAAAATCGGTATGGCTACACCTTC.